This TCR beta chain was identified in a study of T cell repertoires in cytomegalovirus infection. Study at large: Public TCR beta signatures were indicative of both CMV infection and a matching HLA type. Overall study results and limits: HLA-C-restricted CMV-specific TCR beta clonotypes prevailed in the ex vivo response. Summed public TCR beta family frequency identified CMV carriers bearing the relevant HLA.

To note about this clonotype: What it binds is not known.

The CDR3 sequence is 16 residues long. Germline V gene data show CDR1 as SGHRS and CDR2 as YFSETQ. V was shortened by 2 bases and J by 3 bases, with 14 bases between the two germline ends. TCRdb re-analysed the reads in MiXCR, keeping a single row per CDR3 protein. This table holds hundreds of thousands of distinct CDR3 sequences, approximately 7% found once. Sequencing was performed on PBMCs. The genes are TRBV5-1 and TRBJ1-4; D ambiguous. This TCR was recovered from a human donor in good health (CMV status not recorded). Some clones in this sample may be carry-over from other donors' samples. The CDR3 sequence: CASSFGPAAANEKLFF. DNA of the CDR3: TGCGCCAGCAGCTTCGGACCGGCTGCGGCTAATGAAAAACTGTTTTTT.